A selection of T cell receptor beta chains follows, all from one sample in a study of a mutant IDH1 vaccine in newly diagnosed glioma. No antigen has been identified for these receptors. The protocol was immunoSEQ multiplex PCR, while the TCRdb copy is restricted to in-frame clones and leaves out a portion. The profile shows about 44,000 clones, about 91% of them singletons. The source was PBMCs, collected from a glioma patient whose treatment included an IDH1 peptide vaccine. These receptors were collected from a man aged 50-60 years with glioma. CDR3s include the opening cysteine and the closing phenylalanine or tryptophan. The order of the fields is J gene, V gene, D gene, clone size, CDR3 protein, CDR3 DNA. D genes are given only for firm matches. Rows give clone size only sometimes, using once, few, many, or a class for an expanded clone.

J: TRBJ2-7; V: TRBV7-2; D: TRBD2; size: -; CDR3: CASRRASGSGYEQYF; DNA: TGTGCCAGCCGCCGGGCTAGCGGGAGCGGGTACGAGCAGTACTTC
J: TRBJ1-3; V: TRBV27; D: -; size: -; CDR3: CASSRGGSGNTIYF; DNA: TGTGCCAGCAGCCGGGGGGGGTCTGGAAACACCATATATTTT
J: TRBJ2-6; V: TRBV7-9; D: -; size: -; CDR3: CASSVSRAGANVLTF; DNA: TGTGCCAGCAGCGTCTCTCGGGCTGGGGCCAACGTCCTGACTTTC
J: TRBJ2-5; V: TRBV2; D: -; size: -; CDR3: CASGTGGTQYF; DNA: TGTGCCAGCGGGACTGGGGGGACCCAGTACTTC
J: TRBJ2-1; V: TRBV2; D: -; size: -; CDR3: CASSQDYNEQFF; DNA: TGTGCCAGCAGCCAAGATTACAATGAGCAGTTCTTC
J: TRBJ1-2; V: TRBV5-1; D: -; size: medium-sized; CDR3: CASSRLNRGPGNYGYTF; DNA: TGCGCCAGCAGCCGATTGAATCGGGGCCCGGGGAACTATGGCTACACCTTC
J: TRBJ1-5; V: TRBV2; D: -; size: -; CDR3: CASSRQTDQPQHF; DNA: TGTGCCAGCAGTCGACAGACAGATCAGCCCCAGCATTTT
J: TRBJ2-2; V: TRBV6-5; D: -; size: -; CDR3: CASSSRLDLTGELFF; DNA: TGTGCCAGCAGTTCCAGGTTGGACCTCACCGGGGAGCTGTTTTTT
J: TRBJ2-1; V: TRBV7-9; D: -; size: -; CDR3: CASSLRGLADYNEQFF; DNA: TGTGCCAGCAGCTTAAGGGGGCTAGCGGACTACAATGAGCAGTTCTTC
J: TRBJ2-6; V: TRBV27; D: -; size: -; CDR3: CASRRNRDSGANVLTF; DNA: TGTGCCAGCAGAAGGAACAGAGACTCTGGGGCCAACGTCCTGACTTTC
J: TRBJ2-5; V: TRBV4-1; D: TRBD1; size: -; CDR3: CASSHPGQGIKETQYF; DNA: TGCGCCAGCAGCCACCCTGGACAGGGAATCAAAGAGACCCAGTACTTC
J: TRBJ2-1; V: TRBV2; D: TRBD2; size: -; CDR3: CASSWTSGDLTPYNEQFF; DNA: TGTGCCAGCAGTTGGACTAGCGGGGACCTAACCCCCTACAATGAGCAGTTCTTC
J: TRBJ1-1; V: TRBV5-1; D: -; size: -; CDR3: CASSLDPAGDTEAFF; DNA: TGCGCCAGCAGCTTGGACCCGGCGGGGGACACTGAAGCTTTCTTT
J: TRBJ2-2; V: TRBV5-1; D: TRBD2; size: -; CDR3: CASSLVLAGNTGELFF; DNA: TGCGCCAGCAGCTTGGTCCTAGCGGGAAACACCGGGGAGCTGTTTTTT
J: TRBJ1-3; V: TRBV27; D: -; size: -; CDR3: CASSPTGGGFGNTIYF; DNA: TGTGCCAGCAGTCCAACCGGCGGGGGGTTTGGAAACACCATATATTTT
J: TRBJ1-1; V: TRBV4-1; D: TRBD1; size: -; CDR3: CASSPIGQGGNTEAFF; DNA: TGCGCCAGCAGCCCAATAGGACAGGGGGGGAACACTGAAGCTTTCTTT
J: TRBJ2-1; V: TRBV10-3; D: -; size: -; CDR3: CAISERNEQFF; DNA: TGTGCCATCAGTGAACGCAATGAGCAGTTCTTC
J: TRBJ2-7; V: TRBV14; D: -; size: -; CDR3: CASSLRYDGPLFYEQYF; DNA: TGTGCCAGCAGCCTTCGATATGACGGACCCCTCTTTTACGAGCAGTACTTC
J: TRBJ1-2; V: TRBV7-9; D: -; size: -; CDR3: CASRPTGPTHGYTF; DNA: TGTGCCAGCAGACCTACAGGTCCGACCCATGGCTACACCTTC
J: TRBJ1-5; V: TRBV4-2; D: -; size: -; CDR3: CASSQDAGISNQPQHF; DNA: TGTGCCAGCAGCCAAGATGCAGGGATTAGCAATCAGCCCCAGCATTTT
J: TRBJ1-2; V: TRBV9; D: -; size: -; CDR3: CASSTQRAGDFFYGYTF; DNA: TGTGCCAGCAGCACCCAAAGGGCTGGCGACTTCTTCTATGGCTACACCTTC
J: TRBJ2-7; V: TRBV19; D: TRBD1; size: -; CDR3: CASSIEGQGRYEQYF; DNA: TGTGCCAGTAGTATCGAGGGACAGGGTCGTTACGAGCAGTACTTC
J: TRBJ2-7; V: TRBV5-1; D: TRBD1; size: once; CDR3: CASKPQTDRVNEQYF; DNA: TGCGCCAGCAAACCCCAAACCGACAGGGTGAACGAGCAGTACTTC
J: TRBJ2-7; V: TRBV4-3; D: TRBD1; size: -; CDR3: CASSQDRQGVYEQYF; DNA: TGCGCCAGCAGCCAAGATAGGCAGGGGGTATACGAGCAGTACTTC
J: TRBJ1-1; V: TRBV30; D: -; size: -; CDR3: CAWSVGLNTEAFF; DNA: TGTGCCTGGAGTGTTGGGCTGAACACTGAAGCTTTCTTT
J: TRBJ1-1; V: TRBV14; D: -; size: -; CDR3: CASSLSGFTEAFF; DNA: TGTGCCAGCAGCCTATCAGGGTTTACTGAAGCTTTCTTT
J: TRBJ2-7; V: TRBV27; D: -; size: -; CDR3: CASSSTYEQYF; DNA: TGTGCCAGCAGTTCCACCTACGAGCAGTACTTC